These T cell receptor beta chains were read from a single sample in a study of blood T cell repertoires in COVID-19. Using immunoSEQ multiplex PCR, the repertoire was profiled, and TCRdb retains in-frame clones only, with some absent. The data hold roughly 100,000 clones, with around 87% observed a single time. The specimen sequenced was peripheral blood. The receptors derive from a man in his forties or fifties with acute or convalescent COVID-19. The CDR3 runs from the conserved cysteine through the conserved F or W. The order of the fields is clone size, J gene, D gene, V gene, CDR3 protein, CDR3 DNA. The D gene is left open where the match is weak. Clone size, where shown, is once, few, many, or a class for clones that have expanded.

abundance: .
j_gene: TRBJ1-4
d_gene: .
v_gene: TRBV6-5
CDR3aa: CASSYDGATNEKLFF
CDR3nt: TGTGCCAGCAGTTACGACGGGGCAACTAATGAAAAACTGTTTTTT

abundance: few
j_gene: TRBJ2-7
d_gene: .
v_gene: TRBV25-1
CDR3aa: CASISSGDSKPYEQYF
CDR3nt: TGTGCCAGCATTTCCTCGGGGGACAGTAAACCATACGAGCAGTACTTC

abundance: .
j_gene: TRBJ1-5
d_gene: .
v_gene: TRBV19
CDR3aa: CASSTGTFGQPQHF
CDR3nt: TGTGCCAGTAGCACCGGGACATTCGGTCAGCCCCAGCATTTT

abundance: .
j_gene: TRBJ1-1
d_gene: .
v_gene: TRBV5-4
CDR3aa: CASSLDRHTEAFF
CDR3nt: TGTGCCAGCAGCTTAGACAGGCACACTGAAGCTTTCTTT

abundance: .
j_gene: TRBJ2-1
d_gene: TRBD2
v_gene: TRBV10-2
CDR3aa: CASSEWLAGDFTHEQFF
CDR3nt: TGCGCCAGCAGTGAATGGCTAGCGGGAGATTTTACGCATGAGCAGTTCTTC

abundance: .
j_gene: TRBJ1-6
d_gene: TRBD1
v_gene: TRBV25-1
CDR3aa: CASSEPGGLHNSPLHF
CDR3nt: TGTGCCAGCAGTGAACCAGGGGGCTTGCATAATTCACCCCTCCACTTT

abundance: .
j_gene: TRBJ2-1
d_gene: .
v_gene: TRBV9
CDR3aa: CASKTAGGEQFF
CDR3nt: TGTGCCAGCAAAACCGCGGGCGGGGAGCAGTTCTTC

abundance: .
j_gene: TRBJ1-1
d_gene: .
v_gene: TRBV9
CDR3aa: CASSVGSREPFF
CDR3nt: TGTGCCAGCAGCGTTGGGAGCAGAGAACCTTTCTTT

abundance: .
j_gene: TRBJ2-1
d_gene: .
v_gene: TRBV28
CDR3aa: CASSSVSPEQFF
CDR3nt: TGTGCCAGCAGTTCGGTGTCCCCTGAGCAGTTCTTC

abundance: .
j_gene: TRBJ2-1
d_gene: TRBD2
v_gene: TRBV7-9
CDR3aa: CASSLVFRGGTSELNEQFF
CDR3nt: TGTGCCAGCAGCTTAGTTTTCCGGGGAGGGACTAGCGAACTCAATGAGCAGTTCTTC

abundance: .
j_gene: TRBJ2-2
d_gene: TRBD1
v_gene: TRBV19
CDR3aa: CASSPGQGAGGELFF
CDR3nt: TGTGCCAGTAGCCCCGGACAGGGGGCGGGCGGGGAGCTGTTTTTT

abundance: .
j_gene: TRBJ2-3
d_gene: .
v_gene: TRBV5-1
CDR3aa: CASSFRASTDTQYF
CDR3nt: TGCGCCAGCAGCTTCAGGGCTTCCACAGATACGCAGTATTTT

abundance: .
j_gene: TRBJ2-1
d_gene: TRBD1
v_gene: TRBV10-2
CDR3aa: CASGGTGIYNEQFF
CDR3nt: TGCGCCAGTGGGGGGACAGGGATCTACAATGAGCAGTTCTTC

abundance: .
j_gene: TRBJ2-2
d_gene: TRBD1
v_gene: TRBV10-3
CDR3aa: CAISEGTGRTGELFF
CDR3nt: TGTGCCATCAGTGAGGGGACAGGGAGGACCGGGGAGCTGTTTTTT

abundance: .
j_gene: TRBJ2-2
d_gene: .
v_gene: TRBV6-5
CDR3aa: CASSTAVTGELFF
CDR3nt: TGTGCCAGCAGTACCGCAGTCACCGGGGAGCTGTTTTTT

abundance: .
j_gene: TRBJ2-3
d_gene: .
v_gene: TRBV10-3
CDR3aa: CAISEFGADTQYF
CDR3nt: TGTGCCATCAGTGAGTTTGGAGCGGATACGCAGTATTTT

abundance: .
j_gene: TRBJ2-2
d_gene: .
v_gene: TRBV19
CDR3aa: CASTIRVDTGELFF
CDR3nt: TGTGCCAGTACAATCAGGGTGGACACCGGGGAGCTGTTTTTT

abundance: .
j_gene: TRBJ1-6
d_gene: .
v_gene: TRBV5-4
CDR3aa: CASSLEPGGNSPLHF
CDR3nt: TGTGCCAGCAGCTTGGAACCAGGCGGGAATTCACCCCTCCACTTT

abundance: .
j_gene: TRBJ1-2
d_gene: .
v_gene: TRBV25-1
CDR3aa: CASGWGDYGYTF
CDR3nt: TGTGCCAGCGGCTGGGGGGACTATGGCTACACCTTC

abundance: .
j_gene: TRBJ2-7
d_gene: TRBD2
v_gene: TRBV10-2
CDR3aa: CASNPSGTSSYEQYF
CDR3nt: TGCGCCAGCAATCCTAGCGGGACTAGCTCCTACGAGCAGTACTTC

abundance: .
j_gene: TRBJ1-2
d_gene: TRBD1
v_gene: TRBV7-2
CDR3aa: CASSSETGARYGYTF
CDR3nt: TGTGCCAGCAGCTCAGAAACAGGGGCGCGATATGGCTACACCTTC

abundance: .
j_gene: TRBJ2-1
d_gene: .
v_gene: TRBV14
CDR3aa: CASSRRDRPGNEQFF
CDR3nt: TGTGCCAGCAGCCGGAGGGACAGACCTGGGAATGAGCAGTTCTTC

abundance: .
j_gene: TRBJ1-1
d_gene: TRBD1
v_gene: TRBV30
CDR3aa: CAWGPGTVNTEAFF
CDR3nt: TGTGCCTGGGGTCCCGGGACAGTGAACACTGAAGCTTTCTTT

abundance: .
j_gene: TRBJ2-2
d_gene: TRBD2
v_gene: TRBV5-1
CDR3aa: CASSSGTSEHTGELFF
CDR3nt: TGCGCCAGCAGCTCGGGGACTAGCGAACACACCGGGGAGCTGTTTTTT

abundance: once
j_gene: TRBJ2-5
d_gene: .
v_gene: TRBV18
CDR3aa: CASSPLRQETQYF
CDR3nt: TGTGCCAGCTCACCCCTCAGACAAGAGACCCAGTACTTC

abundance: .
j_gene: TRBJ1-3
d_gene: TRBD1
v_gene: TRBV25-1
CDR3aa: CAVGGDRGFGNTIYF
CDR3nt: TGTGCAGTTGGAGGGGACAGGGGCTTCGGAAACACCATATATTTT